Below are 3 T cell receptor beta chains sequenced from a single sample in a study of cytomegalovirus exposure and HLA in healthy donors. Primers for the PCR totalled 60 Vbeta and 13 Jbeta. Method: immunoSEQ multiplex PCR; TCRdb's copy keeps in-frame clones and lacks some. The table lists about 96,000 clones, 60% to 75% of them singletons, with 13% to 15% in the top ten. Sequenced: PBMCs. The receptors here all came from a woman between 65 and 79 years old in good health and CMV-seropositive.

CDR3 amino acids: CASSYDARDYGYTF. CDR3 bases: TGTGCCAGCAGTTACGATGCGAGGGACTATGGCTACACCTTC. This chain connects TRBV28 to TRBJ1-2; D gene ambiguous. Germline CDR1 reads MDHEN; CDR2 reads SYDVKM. This CDR3 spans 14 amino acids. The V gene lost 4 bases and the J gene lost 3 bases, with 12 bases spanning the gap.

The V and J genes are TRBV21-1 and TRBJ1-1. TRBV21-1 is a pseudogene. The length of the CDR3 is 16 residues. CDR3 sequence: CASSKALRAGYTEAFF. The CDR3 nucleotides are TGTGCCAGCAGCAAAGCGCTGAGGGCAGGTTACACTGAAGCTTTCTTT.

The V gene is TRBV19, the J gene TRBJ2-5; D may be TRBD1 (5 bases). This CDR3 is 13 amino acids long. V lost 5 bases to trimming and J lost 3 bases, with 10 bases between them. Germline values: CDR1 LNHDA, CDR2 SQIVND (reference sequence). In DNA, the CDR3 is TGTGCCAGTAGTTCCCGCAGGGAAGAGACCCAGTACTTC. It specifies CASSSRREETQYF.